Listed below are T cell receptor beta chains from one sample, sequenced in a study of Ad26.COV2.S vaccination and SARS-CoV-2 variants. Method: immunoSEQ multiplex PCR; TCRdb's copy keeps in-frame clones and lacks some. The data show 380,000 or so clones, 88% seen once. The specimen was peripheral blood, collected in a trial of Ad26.COV2.S vaccine versus placebo. The source is a person aged 18-60 years who received the Ad26.COV2.S COVID-19 vaccine or a placebo. Both conserved end residues are part of each CDR3. The D gene is left open where the match is weak. Rows give clone size only sometimes, using once, few, many, or a class for an expanded clone.

cdr3_nt: TGTGCCAGTAGTGCGACAGGGGGCAATCAGCCCCAGCATTTT
cdr3_aa: CASSATGGNQPQHF
v_call: TRBV19
clone_size: .
d_call: TRBD1
j_call: TRBJ1-5

cdr3_nt: TGTGCCAGCAGCCCCAGCGGGAGGCCCGACAATGAGCAGTTCTTC
cdr3_aa: CASSPSGRPDNEQFF
v_call: TRBV11-2
clone_size: .
d_call: TRBD2
j_call: TRBJ2-1

cdr3_nt: TGTGCCAGCAGCTTGGAGGAGCGAATAACCGGTAATGAGCAGTTCTTC
cdr3_aa: CASSLEERITGNEQFF
v_call: TRBV5-5
clone_size: .
d_call: .
j_call: TRBJ2-1

cdr3_nt: TGTGCCAGCAGCTTGGTGGGGCAGGGTTATGGCTACACCTTC
cdr3_aa: CASSLVGQGYGYTF
v_call: TRBV5-4
clone_size: few
d_call: .
j_call: TRBJ1-2

cdr3_nt: TGTGCCAGCAGCCTAGATAGCGGGAGTAGGAATGAGCAGTTCTTC
cdr3_aa: CASSLDSGSRNEQFF
v_call: TRBV6-2/TRBV6-3
clone_size: .
d_call: TRBD2
j_call: TRBJ2-1

cdr3_nt: TGTGCCAGCAGCTTAGGATGGGGAAGGGGAGGCACCGGGGAGCTGTTTTTT
cdr3_aa: CASSLGWGRGGTGELFF
v_call: TRBV7-3
clone_size: .
d_call: .
j_call: TRBJ2-2

cdr3_nt: TGTGCCAGCAGCGTAGAAGCGGGAGGGCCCTACGAGCAGTACTTC
cdr3_aa: CASSVEAGGPYEQYF
v_call: TRBV9
clone_size: .
d_call: TRBD2
j_call: TRBJ2-7

cdr3_nt: TGTGCCAGCAGCTCTGAAAAGGTATATGGCTACACCTTC
cdr3_aa: CASSSEKVYGYTF
v_call: TRBV12-3/TRBV12-4
clone_size: .
d_call: .
j_call: TRBJ1-2

cdr3_nt: TGTGCCAGCAGCTTAGTGACCGGGGAAAATGAGCAGTTCTTC
cdr3_aa: CASSLVTGENEQFF
v_call: TRBV7-2
clone_size: once
d_call: .
j_call: TRBJ2-1

cdr3_nt: TGTGCCAGCAGTGAATGGGGGGGCGACACCGGGGAGCTGTTTTTT
cdr3_aa: CASSEWGGDTGELFF
v_call: TRBV25-1
clone_size: .
d_call: .
j_call: TRBJ2-2

cdr3_nt: TGTGCCAGCAGCCAAGATCAGGGAGGCAGAGAGACCCAGTACTTC
cdr3_aa: CASSQDQGGRETQYF
v_call: TRBV14
clone_size: .
d_call: .
j_call: TRBJ2-5

cdr3_nt: TGTGCCAGCAGCGTAATGGGGGACAATCAGCCCCAGCATTTT
cdr3_aa: CASSVMGDNQPQHF
v_call: TRBV9
clone_size: few
d_call: .
j_call: TRBJ1-5

cdr3_nt: TGTGCCTGGAGTGTAGGTCGGCAGGGGGCTAATGAAAAACTGTTTTTT
cdr3_aa: CAWSVGRQGANEKLFF
v_call: TRBV30
clone_size: once
d_call: TRBD1
j_call: TRBJ1-4

cdr3_nt: TGTGCCAGCAGCTCAAACAGGGGGCCGGAGGACGAGCAGTACTTC
cdr3_aa: CASSSNRGPEDEQYF
v_call: TRBV7-2
clone_size: once
d_call: TRBD1
j_call: TRBJ2-7

cdr3_nt: TGTGCCAGCAGTGATGGGACAGGGAATCAGCCCCAGCATTTT
cdr3_aa: CASSDGTGNQPQHF
v_call: TRBV6-4
clone_size: .
d_call: TRBD1
j_call: TRBJ1-5

cdr3_nt: TGTGCTAGTGCCAGGGACAGCCTCTATGGCTACACCTTC
cdr3_aa: CASARDSLYGYTF
v_call: TRBV12-5
clone_size: .
d_call: TRBD1
j_call: TRBJ1-2

cdr3_nt: TGTGCCAGCAAGCTGGGGCTAGCCGATGAGCAGTTCTTC
cdr3_aa: CASKLGLADEQFF
v_call: TRBV7-9
clone_size: .
d_call: .
j_call: TRBJ2-1

cdr3_nt: TGTGCCAGCAGGGACAGGGCGCCCTACAATGAGCAGTTCTTC
cdr3_aa: CASRDRAPYNEQFF
v_call: TRBV28
clone_size: .
d_call: TRBD1
j_call: TRBJ2-1

cdr3_nt: TGTGCCAGCAGCCGAGGACAGTACTCCTACGAGCAGTACTTC
cdr3_aa: CASSRGQYSYEQYF
v_call: TRBV14
clone_size: .
d_call: .
j_call: TRBJ2-7

cdr3_nt: TGCGCCAGCAGCTTTAGGGTAGGCGAAAAACTGTTTTTT
cdr3_aa: CASSFRVGEKLFF
v_call: TRBV5-1
clone_size: .
d_call: .
j_call: TRBJ1-4

cdr3_nt: TGTGCCACCAGCAGAGATACTGAAGCTTTCTTT
cdr3_aa: CATSRDTEAFF
v_call: TRBV15
clone_size: .
d_call: .
j_call: TRBJ1-1

cdr3_nt: TGCGCCAGCAGCCAAGATCGGGGGGGCGACGGCTACACCTTC
cdr3_aa: CASSQDRGGDGYTF
v_call: TRBV4-1
clone_size: .
d_call: .
j_call: TRBJ1-2

cdr3_nt: TGTGCTAGCAGCTTAGAAGGGACAGCCAACTATGGCTACACCTTC
cdr3_aa: CASSLEGTANYGYTF
v_call: TRBV7-7
clone_size: .
d_call: TRBD1
j_call: TRBJ1-2

cdr3_nt: TGCAGCGTTGAGACTGAAGGGAACTATGGCTACACCTTC
cdr3_aa: CSVETEGNYGYTF
v_call: TRBV29-1
clone_size: .
d_call: .
j_call: TRBJ1-2

cdr3_nt: TGTGCCAGTAGTCAAGGGGCTCATAATGAAAAACTGTTTTTT
cdr3_aa: CASSQGAHNEKLFF
v_call: TRBV19
clone_size: .
d_call: .
j_call: TRBJ1-4

cdr3_nt: TGTGCCAGCAGCCCCACAGTCTCTGGGGCCAACGTCCTGACTTTC
cdr3_aa: CASSPTVSGANVLTF
v_call: TRBV7-2
clone_size: .
d_call: .
j_call: TRBJ2-6

cdr3_nt: TGTGCCAGCAGCCAGTCGGCCGGGGAGCTGTTTTTT
cdr3_aa: CASSQSAGELFF
v_call: TRBV7-3
clone_size: few
d_call: .
j_call: TRBJ2-2

cdr3_nt: TGTGCCAGCAGCTTAGACAGGGGCCCCTACAATGAGCAGTTCTTC
cdr3_aa: CASSLDRGPYNEQFF
v_call: TRBV7-9
clone_size: .
d_call: TRBD1
j_call: TRBJ2-1

cdr3_nt: TGCGCCAGCAGCGTAGGGACTAGCATTCTTGGCGATGAGCAGTTCTTC
cdr3_aa: CASSVGTSILGDEQFF
v_call: TRBV4-3
clone_size: few
d_call: TRBD2
j_call: TRBJ2-1

cdr3_nt: TGTGCCAGCAGCTTCGGGACAGGGGGCGGCTCTGGAAACACCATATATTTT
cdr3_aa: CASSFGTGGGSGNTIYF
v_call: TRBV7-8
clone_size: .
d_call: TRBD1
j_call: TRBJ1-3

cdr3_nt: TGCGCCAGCAGCGGGGGGTTTAATGAAAAACTGTTTTTT
cdr3_aa: CASSGGFNEKLFF
v_call: TRBV5-1
clone_size: .
d_call: .
j_call: TRBJ1-4

cdr3_nt: TGTGCCAGCTCACCACCGCTTGAGACAGGGGTTACCCAGTTTTACAATGAGCAGTTCTTC
cdr3_aa: CASSPPLETGVTQFYNEQFF
v_call: TRBV18
clone_size: .
d_call: TRBD1
j_call: TRBJ2-1

cdr3_nt: TGTGCCAGCAGTAGAGGGACAGGGCGTTATGGCTACACCTTC
cdr3_aa: CASSRGTGRYGYTF
v_call: TRBV6-2/TRBV6-3
clone_size: .
d_call: TRBD1
j_call: TRBJ1-2

cdr3_nt: TGTGCCAGCCGAGCCGGGACTGGAAACACCATATATTTT
cdr3_aa: CASRAGTGNTIYF
v_call: TRBV7-9
clone_size: .
d_call: .
j_call: TRBJ1-3

cdr3_nt: TGTGCCAGCAGCGATAGACCCTACACCGGGGAGCTGTTTTTT
cdr3_aa: CASSDRPYTGELFF
v_call: TRBV25-1
clone_size: .
d_call: .
j_call: TRBJ2-2

cdr3_nt: TGTGCCAGCAGTGTCGCGACAGGGGGCTACAATGAGCAGTTCTTC
cdr3_aa: CASSVATGGYNEQFF
v_call: TRBV2
clone_size: .
d_call: TRBD1
j_call: TRBJ2-1

cdr3_nt: TGTGCCAGCAGCTCGTTGACAGGGGTCAATTCACCCCTCCACTTT
cdr3_aa: CASSSLTGVNSPLHF
v_call: TRBV14
clone_size: .
d_call: TRBD1
j_call: TRBJ1-6

cdr3_nt: TGTGCCTGGAGTGTAGGGCACCGGAGCTCCTATAATTCACCCCTCCACTTT
cdr3_aa: CAWSVGHRSSYNSPLHF
v_call: TRBV30
clone_size: .
d_call: .
j_call: TRBJ1-6

cdr3_nt: TGTGCCATCAGTGAAGGGACAGGGGGACTAAACACCGGGGAGCTGTTTTTT
cdr3_aa: CAISEGTGGLNTGELFF
v_call: TRBV10-3
clone_size: .
d_call: TRBD1
j_call: TRBJ2-2

cdr3_nt: TGTGCCAGCAGTGGAGCCGGGACTAGCGGCGAGCAGTACTTC
cdr3_aa: CASSGAGTSGEQYF
v_call: TRBV25-1
clone_size: many
d_call: TRBD2
j_call: TRBJ2-7

cdr3_nt: TGCAGCGTTGACAGGGGGGTTGGCTACACCTTC
cdr3_aa: CSVDRGVGYTF
v_call: TRBV29-1
clone_size: .
d_call: TRBD1
j_call: TRBJ1-2

cdr3_nt: TGCGCCAGCAGCCAAGAGCCCCTTGCAACTAATGAAAAACTGTTTTTT
cdr3_aa: CASSQEPLATNEKLFF
v_call: TRBV4-1
clone_size: .
d_call: .
j_call: TRBJ1-4

cdr3_nt: TGCAGCGCTAGGACAGGGGATGGCTACACCTTC
cdr3_aa: CSARTGDGYTF
v_call: TRBV29-1
clone_size: .
d_call: TRBD1
j_call: TRBJ1-2

cdr3_nt: TGTGCCAGCAGCTTGGACAGGGTGAATTCACCCCTCCACTTT
cdr3_aa: CASSLDRVNSPLHF
v_call: TRBV5-6
clone_size: .
d_call: .
j_call: TRBJ1-6

cdr3_nt: TGTGCCAGCAGTAGAGGGAAGAGTTCCTACGAGCAGTACTTC
cdr3_aa: CASSRGKSSYEQYF
v_call: TRBV6-2/TRBV6-3
clone_size: .
d_call: .
j_call: TRBJ2-7

cdr3_nt: TGTGCTAGTGGTCCTCGGACAGGAGACTACGAGCAGTACTTC
cdr3_aa: CASGPRTGDYEQYF
v_call: TRBV12-5
clone_size: .
d_call: TRBD1
j_call: TRBJ2-7

cdr3_nt: TGTGCCAGCTCCGCGACAGGGGGTGAGAATTCACCCCTCCACTTT
cdr3_aa: CASSATGGENSPLHF
v_call: TRBV18
clone_size: .
d_call: TRBD1
j_call: TRBJ1-6

cdr3_nt: TGTGCCAGCGACAGGCTGAACACTGAAGCTTTCTTT
cdr3_aa: CASDRLNTEAFF
v_call: TRBV6-5
clone_size: .
d_call: .
j_call: TRBJ1-1

cdr3_nt: TGTGCCAGCAGCTTAGAGGTTTTGTCTCACGAGCAGTACTTC
cdr3_aa: CASSLEVLSHEQYF
v_call: TRBV7-2
clone_size: many
d_call: .
j_call: TRBJ2-7

cdr3_nt: TGTGCCTGGAGGGGGGACAGGGCCGGCAATTCACCCCTCCACTTT
cdr3_aa: CAWRGDRAGNSPLHF
v_call: TRBV30
clone_size: .
d_call: TRBD1
j_call: TRBJ1-6

cdr3_nt: TGCGCCAGCAGCTTAAGGGACAGGGGTCCCGAGCAGTACTTC
cdr3_aa: CASSLRDRGPEQYF
v_call: TRBV5-1
clone_size: .
d_call: TRBD1
j_call: TRBJ2-7

cdr3_nt: TGTGCCAGCAGTTACTCGCTGGCAGGAGCGAACACTGAAGCTTTCTTT
cdr3_aa: CASSYSLAGANTEAFF
v_call: TRBV6-5
clone_size: .
d_call: .
j_call: TRBJ1-1

cdr3_nt: TGTGCCAGCAGCCTAGGTGGGACAGGGGGATATAGCAATCAGCCCCAGCATTTT
cdr3_aa: CASSLGGTGGYSNQPQHF
v_call: TRBV7-9
clone_size: .
d_call: TRBD1
j_call: TRBJ1-5

cdr3_nt: TGTGCCAGCTCACCGCCAGGGGGTAGCAATCAGCCCCAGCATTTT
cdr3_aa: CASSPPGGSNQPQHF
v_call: TRBV18
clone_size: .
d_call: TRBD1
j_call: TRBJ1-5

cdr3_nt: TGTGCCAGCAGCTTGGGCGTGGCGGCTAGCGGGAGTAATGAGCAGTTCTTC
cdr3_aa: CASSLGVAASGSNEQFF
v_call: TRBV5-8
clone_size: .
d_call: TRBD2
j_call: TRBJ2-1